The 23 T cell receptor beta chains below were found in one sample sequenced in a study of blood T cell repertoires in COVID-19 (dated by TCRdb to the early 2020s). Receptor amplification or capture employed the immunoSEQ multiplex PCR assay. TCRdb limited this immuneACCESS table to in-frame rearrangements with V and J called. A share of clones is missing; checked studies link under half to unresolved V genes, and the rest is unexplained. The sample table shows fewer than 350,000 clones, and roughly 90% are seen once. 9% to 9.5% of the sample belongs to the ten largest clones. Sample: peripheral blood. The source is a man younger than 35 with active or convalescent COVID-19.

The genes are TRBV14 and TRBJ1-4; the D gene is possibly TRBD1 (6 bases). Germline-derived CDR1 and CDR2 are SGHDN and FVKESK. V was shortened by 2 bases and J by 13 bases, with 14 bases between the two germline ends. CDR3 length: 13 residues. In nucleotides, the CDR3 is TGTGCCAGCAGCCAAACACAGGGAAGGGGACTGTTTTTT. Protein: CASSQTQGRGLFF.

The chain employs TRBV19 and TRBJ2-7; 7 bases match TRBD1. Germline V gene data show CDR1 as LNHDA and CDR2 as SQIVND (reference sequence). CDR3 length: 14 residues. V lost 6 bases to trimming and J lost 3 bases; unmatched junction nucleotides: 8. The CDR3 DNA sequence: TGTGCCAGTAGCGACTCGACAGGGTACTACGAGCAGTACTTC. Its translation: CASSDSTGYYEQYF.

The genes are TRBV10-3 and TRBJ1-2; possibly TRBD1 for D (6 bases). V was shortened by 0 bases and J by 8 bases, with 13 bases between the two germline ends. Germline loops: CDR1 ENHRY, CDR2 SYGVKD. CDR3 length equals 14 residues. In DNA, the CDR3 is TGTGCCATCAGTGAGTCGACCAGGGGAGAAGGCTACACCTTC. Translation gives CAISESTRGEGYTF.

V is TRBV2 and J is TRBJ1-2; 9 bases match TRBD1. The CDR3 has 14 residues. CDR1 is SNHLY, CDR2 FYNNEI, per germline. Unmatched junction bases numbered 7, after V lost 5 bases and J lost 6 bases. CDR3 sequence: CASSTLQGANGYTF. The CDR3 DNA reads TGTGCCAGCAGTACGTTACAGGGGGCGAATGGCTACACCTTC.

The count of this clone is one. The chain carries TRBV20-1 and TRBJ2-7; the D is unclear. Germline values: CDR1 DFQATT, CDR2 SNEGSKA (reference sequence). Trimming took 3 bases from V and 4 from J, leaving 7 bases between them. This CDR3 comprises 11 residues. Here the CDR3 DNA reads TGCAGTGCTAGTGGCCAGTACGAGCAGTACTTC. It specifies CSASGQYEQYF.

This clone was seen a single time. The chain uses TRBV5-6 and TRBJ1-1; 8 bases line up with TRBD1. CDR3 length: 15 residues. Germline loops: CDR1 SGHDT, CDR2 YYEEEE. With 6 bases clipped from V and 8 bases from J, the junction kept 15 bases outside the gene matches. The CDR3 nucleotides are TGTGCCAGCAATTTGAGGTTTCAGGGGGCCCCCGAAGCTTTCTTT. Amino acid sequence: CASNLRFQGAPEAFF.

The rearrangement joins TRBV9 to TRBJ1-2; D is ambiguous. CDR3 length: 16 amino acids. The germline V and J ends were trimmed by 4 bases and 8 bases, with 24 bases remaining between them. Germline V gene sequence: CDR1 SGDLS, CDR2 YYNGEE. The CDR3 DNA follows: TGTGCCAGCAGCTTGACGACGGCCCCAAGAACGGGGGGCTACACCTTC. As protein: CASSLTTAPRTGGYTF.

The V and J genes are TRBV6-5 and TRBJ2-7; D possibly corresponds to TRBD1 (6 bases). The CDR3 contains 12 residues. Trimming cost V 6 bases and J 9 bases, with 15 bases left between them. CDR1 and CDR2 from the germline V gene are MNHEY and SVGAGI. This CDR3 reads CASSQDRSWQYF. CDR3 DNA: TGTGCCAGCAGCCAGGACAGATCTTGGCAGTACTTC.

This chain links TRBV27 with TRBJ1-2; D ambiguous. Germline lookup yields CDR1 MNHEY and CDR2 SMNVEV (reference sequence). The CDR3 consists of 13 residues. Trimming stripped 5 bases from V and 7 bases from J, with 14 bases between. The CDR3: CASSPPGSPGYTF. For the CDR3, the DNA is TGTGCCAGCAGTCCCCCGGGGTCCCCTGGCTACACCTTC.

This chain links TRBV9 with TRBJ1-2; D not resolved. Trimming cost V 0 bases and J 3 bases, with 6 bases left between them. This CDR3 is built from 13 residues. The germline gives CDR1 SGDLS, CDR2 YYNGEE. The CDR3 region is CASSVVSDYGYTF. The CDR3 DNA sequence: TGTGCCAGCAGCGTAGTTTCGGACTATGGCTACACCTTC.

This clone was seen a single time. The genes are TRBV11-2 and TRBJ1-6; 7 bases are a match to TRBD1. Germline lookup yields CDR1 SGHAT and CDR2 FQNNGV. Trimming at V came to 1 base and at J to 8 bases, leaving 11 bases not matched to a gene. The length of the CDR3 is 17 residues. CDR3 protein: CASSLGRTGGVHSPLHF. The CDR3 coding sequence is TGTGCCAGCAGCTTAGGAAGGACAGGAGGGGTACATTCACCCCTCCACTTT.

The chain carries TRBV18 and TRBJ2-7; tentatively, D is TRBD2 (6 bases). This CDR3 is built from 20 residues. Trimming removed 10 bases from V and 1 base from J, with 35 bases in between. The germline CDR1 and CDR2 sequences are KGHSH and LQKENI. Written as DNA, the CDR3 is TGTGCCACCCTTAACCCTCAGGCCGGAGGGGTACAGTGGGGGTCCTACGAGCAGTACTTC. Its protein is CATLNPQAGGVQWGSYEQYF.

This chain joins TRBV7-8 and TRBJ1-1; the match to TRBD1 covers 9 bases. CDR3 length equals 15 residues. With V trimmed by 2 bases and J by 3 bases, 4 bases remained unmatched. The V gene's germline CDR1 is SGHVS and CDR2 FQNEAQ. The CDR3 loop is CASSLTTGGYTEAFF. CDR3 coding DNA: TGTGCCAGCAGCTTAACCACAGGGGGCTACACTGAAGCTTTCTTT.

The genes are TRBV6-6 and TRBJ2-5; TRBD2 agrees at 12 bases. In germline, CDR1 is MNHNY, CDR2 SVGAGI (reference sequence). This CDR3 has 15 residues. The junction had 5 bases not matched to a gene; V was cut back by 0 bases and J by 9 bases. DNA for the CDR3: TGTGCCAGCAGTTACTCCTCTAGCGGGGGGGCGGCCCAGTACTTC. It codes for CASSYSSSGGAAQYF.

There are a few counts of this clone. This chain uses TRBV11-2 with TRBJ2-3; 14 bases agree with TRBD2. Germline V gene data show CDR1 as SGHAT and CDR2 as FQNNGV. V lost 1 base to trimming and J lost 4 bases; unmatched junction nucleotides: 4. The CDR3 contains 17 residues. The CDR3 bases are TGTGCCAGCAGCTTAGTGGGACTAGCGGGGGCTTCAGATACGCAGTATTTT. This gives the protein CASSLVGLAGASDTQYF.

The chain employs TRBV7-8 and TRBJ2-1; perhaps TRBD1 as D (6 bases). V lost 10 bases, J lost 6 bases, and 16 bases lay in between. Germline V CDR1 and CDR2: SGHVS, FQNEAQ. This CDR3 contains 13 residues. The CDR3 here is CAISGHLSNEQFF. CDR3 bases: TGTGCCATTTCGGGACATCTTTCCAATGAGCAGTTCTTC.

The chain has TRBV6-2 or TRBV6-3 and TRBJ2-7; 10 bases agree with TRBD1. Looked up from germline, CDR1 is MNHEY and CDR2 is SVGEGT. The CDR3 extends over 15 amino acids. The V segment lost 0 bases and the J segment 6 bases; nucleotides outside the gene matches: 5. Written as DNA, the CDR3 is TGTGCCAGCAGTTACTCTGACAGGGGGCTAGGCGAGCAGTACTTC. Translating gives CASSYSDRGLGEQYF.

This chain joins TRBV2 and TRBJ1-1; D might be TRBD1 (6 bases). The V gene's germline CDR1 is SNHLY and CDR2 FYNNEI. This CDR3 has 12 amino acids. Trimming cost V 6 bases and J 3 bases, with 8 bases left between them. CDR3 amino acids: CASRGGYTEAFF. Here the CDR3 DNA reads TGTGCCAGCAGAGGGGGTTACACTGAAGCTTTCTTT. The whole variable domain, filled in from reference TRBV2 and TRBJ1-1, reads EPEVTQTPSHQVTQMGQEVILRCVPISNHLYFYWYRQILGQKVEFLVSFYNNEISEKSEIFDDQFSVERPDGSNFTLKIRSTKLEDSAMYFCASRGGYTEAFFGQGTRLTVV.

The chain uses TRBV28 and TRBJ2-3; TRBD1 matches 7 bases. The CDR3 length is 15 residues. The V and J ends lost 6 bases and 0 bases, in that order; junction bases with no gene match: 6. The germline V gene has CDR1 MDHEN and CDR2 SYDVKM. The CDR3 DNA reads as TGTGCCAGCAGCTTTGACAGGGTGAGCACAGATACGCAGTATTTT. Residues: CASSFDRVSTDTQYF.

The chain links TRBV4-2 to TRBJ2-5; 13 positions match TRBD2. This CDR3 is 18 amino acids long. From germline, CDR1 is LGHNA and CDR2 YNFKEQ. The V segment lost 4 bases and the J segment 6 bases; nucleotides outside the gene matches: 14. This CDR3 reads CASSPGGTSGVEGKTQYF. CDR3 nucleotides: TGTGCCAGCAGCCCTGGTGGGACTAGCGGGGTCGAGGGAAAGACCCAGTACTTC.

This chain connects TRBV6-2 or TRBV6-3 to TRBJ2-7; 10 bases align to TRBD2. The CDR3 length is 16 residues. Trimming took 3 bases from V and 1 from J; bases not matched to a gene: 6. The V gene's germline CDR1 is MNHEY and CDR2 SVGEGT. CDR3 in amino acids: CASSYHQRGGSYEQYF. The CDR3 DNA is TGTGCCAGCAGTTATCACCAGCGGGGGGGATCCTACGAGCAGTACTTC.

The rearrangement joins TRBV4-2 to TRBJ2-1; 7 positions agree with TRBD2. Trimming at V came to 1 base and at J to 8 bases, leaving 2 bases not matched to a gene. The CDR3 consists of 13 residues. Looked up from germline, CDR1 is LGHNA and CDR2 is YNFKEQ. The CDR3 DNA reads TGTGCCAGCAGCCAAGGACTAGCCGATGAGCAGTTCTTC. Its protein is CASSQGLADEQFF.

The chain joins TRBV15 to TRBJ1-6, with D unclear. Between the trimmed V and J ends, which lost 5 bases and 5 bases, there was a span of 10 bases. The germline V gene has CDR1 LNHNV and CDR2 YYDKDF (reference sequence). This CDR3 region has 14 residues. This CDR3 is CATSHRGDNSPLHF. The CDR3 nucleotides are TGTGCCACCAGCCACCGGGGAGATAATTCACCCCTCCACTTT.